The next 11 T cell receptor beta chains were all read from a single sample in a study of blood T cell repertoires in COVID-19. Method: immunoSEQ multiplex PCR; TCRdb's copy keeps in-frame clones and lacks some. The data contain 290,000 or so clones, nearly 90% of them singletons. Specimen: PBMCs or T cells enriched from blood (not recorded which). The receptors were sampled from a woman between 18 and 29 years old with acute COVID-19.

This chain joins TRBV18 and TRBJ2-1; D ambiguous. The CDR3 runs to 13 residues. Germline CDR1 is KGHSH and CDR2 is LQKENI. Trimming pared 3 bases from V and 6 bases from J, leaving 9 bases between. The CDR3 DNA reads as TGTGCCAGCTCACCTACGGTCTCCAATGAGCAGTTCTTC. Amino acid sequence: CASSPTVSNEQFF.

In DNA, the CDR3 is TGCAGTGCTAGTCGGGGGGCGGACGAGCAGTACTTC. It yields the protein CSASRGADEQYF. V and J are TRBV20-1 and TRBJ2-7; D may be TRBD2 (7 bases). Deletions cut 3 bases from V and 5 bases from J, with 11 bases between. The CDR3 is made up of 12 amino acids. Germline CDR1 is DFQATT and CDR2 is SNEGSKA (reference sequence).

The chain is built from TRBV28 and TRBJ2-1, with D maybe TRBD2 (5 bases). Germline V lookup: CDR1 MDHEN, CDR2 SYDVKM. With 5 bases removed from V and 1 base from J, the gap between germline ends came to 15 bases. The CDR3 consists of 16 residues. DNA of the CDR3: TGTGCCAGCAGTCCGTTCGCGAGCGGATCCTACAATGAGCAGTTCTTC. This encodes CASSPFASGSYNEQFF.

V usage is TRBV11-2 and J usage is TRBJ1-1, with TRBD1 matching over 7 bases. This CDR3 is 15 amino acids long. From germline, CDR1 is SGHAT and CDR2 FQNNGV. Germline trimming cut 7 bases from V and 1 base from J; bases unmatched to any gene: 9. CDR3 coding DNA: TGTGCCAGCACCCAAAGGGGGCATGAGAACACTGAAGCTTTCTTT. This gives the protein CASTQRGHENTEAFF.

CDR3 loop: CARRLAGVDEQFF. The CDR3 DNA reads TGTGCCAGGAGACTAGCGGGAGTTGATGAGCAGTTCTTC. The chain uses TRBV2 and TRBJ2-1; 12 bases agree with TRBD2. V shed 9 bases, J shed 8 bases, and the junction held 5 bases outside the gene matches. Germline CDR1 SNHLY, CDR2 FYNNEI. The CDR3 length is 13 residues.

V is TRBV10-3 and J is TRBJ2-1; D may be TRBD2 (5 bases). The ends were cut back, 0 bases at V and 4 bases at J, with 10 bases in the middle. This CDR3 is built from 15 residues. Germline V gene lookup returns CDR1 ENHRY and CDR2 SYGVKD. This CDR3 reads CAISESKDLYNEQFF. CDR3 coding DNA: TGTGCCATCAGTGAGTCCAAGGACTTATACAATGAGCAGTTCTTC.

The table lists this clone with a count of one. The chain uses TRBV2 and TRBJ2-3; 10 bases match TRBD2. The germline CDR1 and CDR2 sequences are SNHLY and FYNNEI. The CDR3 covers 18 residues. With 8 bases clipped from V and 6 bases from J, the junction kept 20 bases outside the gene matches. The DNA for the CDR3 is TGTGCCAGCGGGGTAGCGGGAGGATGGCCCACCAAGTCGGATACGCAGTATTTT. Translating gives CASGVAGGWPTKSDTQYF.

The chain has TRBV27 and TRBJ2-1; 8 positions agree with TRBD2. Germline V lookup: CDR1 MNHEY, CDR2 SMNVEV (reference sequence). Trimming took 5 bases from V and 10 from J; bases not matched to a gene: 19. The CDR3 consists of 17 residues. CDR3 region: CASSQSGSLPSRSEQFF. CDR3 in DNA: TGTGCCAGCAGTCAAAGCGGGAGTCTTCCGAGCCGCTCGGAGCAGTTCTTC.

The chain combines TRBV3-1 (or the pseudogene TRBV3-2) with TRBJ2-3; D is ambiguous. The CDR3 covers 15 residues. Germline lookup yields CDR1 LGHDT and CDR2 YNNKEL (reference sequence). The germline V and J ends were trimmed by 2 bases and 6 bases, with 15 bases remaining between them. This CDR3 is CASSQNPASTDTQYF. The CDR3 nucleotides read TGTGCCAGCAGCCAAAATCCCGCTAGTACCGATACGCAGTATTTT.

The J gene is TRBJ2-3, the V gene TRBV19; the D gene is possibly TRBD2 (7 bases). Trimming removed 9 bases at V and 1 base at J, with 14 bases between. This CDR3 has 14 amino acids. Germline values: CDR1 LNHDA, CDR2 SQIVND (reference sequence). CDR3 residues: CARGGGSGTDTQYF. The CDR3 DNA reads TGTGCCAGGGGAGGGGGTAGCGGCACAGATACGCAGTATTTT.

This clone was detected once. The rearrangement uses TRBV11-1 and TRBJ2-3; TRBD2 aligns across 7 bases. The CDR3 totals 15 residues. Germline CDR1 reads SGHAT; CDR2 reads FQDESV (reference sequence). The V segment lost 2 bases and the J segment 0 bases; nucleotides outside the gene matches: 2. CDR3 amino acids: CASSLTSASTDTQYF. The CDR3 DNA is TGTGCCAGCAGCTTAACTAGCGCGAGCACAGATACGCAGTATTTT.